Described below is a single T cell receptor (beta chain) sequence and its context. What it binds is not known. A much bigger clone sits one base away, suggesting this may be a read error. Each donor's blood draw was roughly 9.8 milliliters of peripheral blood. Total RNA, at least 5.5 micrograms per sample, was extracted from PBMCs. The sample originates from a study of blood T cells in healthy people across ages. Findings and caveats of the study: PBMCs that were unsorted prevented a conclusive naive versus antigen-experienced comparison.

Alongside a J-beta primer mix, a sample-barcoded 5' primer served in a second PCR lasting roughly 6 to 12 cycles. Each CDR3 protein is one row after TCRdb ran MiXCR on the 5' RACE reads. The sample lists about 680,000 distinct CDR3 sequences; approximately 50% were seen once. This CDR3 spans 14 amino acids. Germline CDR1 is MNHEY and CDR2 is SMNVEV (reference sequence). The sequence derives from a woman aged 60 to 75 in good health. Sequencing was carried out using blood. The chain has TRBV27 and TRBJ2-5; D is possibly TRBD2 (5 bases). The J call may be incorrect, as the DNA end agrees better with TRBJ2-7. The CDR3 sequence is CASKKRTDTGEQYF. CDR3 sequence (DNA): TGTGCCAGCAAGAAGCGGACCGATACGGGCGAGCAGTACTTC.